The clone carrying this T cell receptor beta chain occurred many times. The data belong to a study of CDR3 diversity in severe acne. TCRdb passed the PCR reads through MiXCR, listing each CDR3 protein once. The sample carries fewer than 90,000 distinct CDR3 sequences, 51% recorded once. The germline V and J ends were trimmed by 3 bases and 4 bases, with 13 bases remaining between them. The CDR3 is 14 residues long. Germline values: CDR1 SGHVS, CDR2 FQNEAQ. The TCR sequence derives from a male donor in good health, without acne. What was sequenced was blood. The rearrangement links TRBV7-8 to TRBJ2-7; D could derive from TRBD1 or TRBD2 (5 bases each). CDR3: CASSFVGEKYEQYF. CDR3 DNA: TGTGCCAGCAGCTTTGTAGGGGAGAAATACGAGCAGTACTTC.